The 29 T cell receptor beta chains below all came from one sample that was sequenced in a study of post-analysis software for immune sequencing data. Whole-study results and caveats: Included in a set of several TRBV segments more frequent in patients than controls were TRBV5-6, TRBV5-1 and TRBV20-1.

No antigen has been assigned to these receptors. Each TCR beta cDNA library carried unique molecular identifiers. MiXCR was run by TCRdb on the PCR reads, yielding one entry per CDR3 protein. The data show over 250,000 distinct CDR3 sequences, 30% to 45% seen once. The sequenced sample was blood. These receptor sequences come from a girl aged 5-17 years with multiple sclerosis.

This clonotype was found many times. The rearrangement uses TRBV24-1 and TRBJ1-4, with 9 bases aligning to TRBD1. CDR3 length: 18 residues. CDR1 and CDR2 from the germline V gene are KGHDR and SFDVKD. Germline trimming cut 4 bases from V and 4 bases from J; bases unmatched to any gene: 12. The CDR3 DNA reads TGTGCCACCAGTGAGCTCCGGGACAGGGAGGCTCTTAATGAAAAACTGTTTTTT. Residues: CATSELRDREALNEKLFF.

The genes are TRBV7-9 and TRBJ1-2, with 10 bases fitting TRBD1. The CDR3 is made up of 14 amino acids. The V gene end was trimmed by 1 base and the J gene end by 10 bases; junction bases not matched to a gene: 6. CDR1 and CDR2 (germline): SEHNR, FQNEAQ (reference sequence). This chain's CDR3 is CASSLDAGQGYYTF. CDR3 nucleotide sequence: TGTGCCAGCAGCTTAGATGCGGGACAGGGGTACTACACCTTC.

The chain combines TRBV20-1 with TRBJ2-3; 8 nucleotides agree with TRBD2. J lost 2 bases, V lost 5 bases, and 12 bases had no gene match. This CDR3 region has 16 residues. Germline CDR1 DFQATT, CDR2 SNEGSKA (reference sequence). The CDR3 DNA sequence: TGCAGTGCTGTAAAAATGCGCGGGGGGCCCACAGATACGCAGTATTTT. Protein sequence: CSAVKMRGGPTDTQYF.

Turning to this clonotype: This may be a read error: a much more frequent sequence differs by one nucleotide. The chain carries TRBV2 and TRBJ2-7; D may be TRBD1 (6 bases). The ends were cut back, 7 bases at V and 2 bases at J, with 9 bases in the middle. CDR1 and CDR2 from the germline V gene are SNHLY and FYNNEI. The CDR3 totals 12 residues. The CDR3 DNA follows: TGTGCCAGCATTGGACAGCCCTACGAGCAGTACTTC. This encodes CASIGQPYEQYF.

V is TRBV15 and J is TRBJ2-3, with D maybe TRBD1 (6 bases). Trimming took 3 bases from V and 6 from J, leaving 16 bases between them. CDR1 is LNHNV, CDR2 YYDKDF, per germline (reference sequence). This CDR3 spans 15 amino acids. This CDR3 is CATSRRQAGTDTQYF. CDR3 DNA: TGTGCCACCAGCAGGAGACAGGCGGGTACGGATACGCAGTATTTT.

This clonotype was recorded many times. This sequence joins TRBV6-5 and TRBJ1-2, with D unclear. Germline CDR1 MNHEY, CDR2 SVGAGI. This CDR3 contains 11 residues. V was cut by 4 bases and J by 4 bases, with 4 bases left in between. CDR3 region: CASSSVYGYTF. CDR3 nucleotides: TGTGCCAGCAGTTCGGTCTATGGCTACACCTTC.

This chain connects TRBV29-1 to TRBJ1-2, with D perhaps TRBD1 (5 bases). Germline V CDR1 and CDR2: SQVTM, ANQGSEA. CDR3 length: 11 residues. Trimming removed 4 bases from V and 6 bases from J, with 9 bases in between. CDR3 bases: TGCAGCGTTGTCGGGGCAGATGGCTACACCTTC. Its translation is CSVVGADGYTF.

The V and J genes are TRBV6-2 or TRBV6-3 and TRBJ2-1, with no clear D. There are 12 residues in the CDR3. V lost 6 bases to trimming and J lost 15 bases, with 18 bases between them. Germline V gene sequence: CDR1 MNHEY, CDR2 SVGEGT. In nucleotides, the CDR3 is TGTGCCAGCAGCCCAGGACCCCAGCGTCGGTTCTTC. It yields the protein CASSPGPQRRFF.

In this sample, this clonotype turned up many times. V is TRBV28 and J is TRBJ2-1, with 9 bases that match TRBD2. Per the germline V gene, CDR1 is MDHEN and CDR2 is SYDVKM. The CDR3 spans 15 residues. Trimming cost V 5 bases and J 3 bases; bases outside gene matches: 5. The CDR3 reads CASSGSGRHYNEQFF. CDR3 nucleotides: TGTGCCAGCAGTGGTAGCGGGAGACACTACAATGAGCAGTTCTTC. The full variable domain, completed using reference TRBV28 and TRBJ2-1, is DVKVTQSSRYLVKRTGEKVFLECVQDMDHENMFWYRQDPGLGLRLIYFSYDVKMKEKGDIPEGYSVSREKKERFSLILESASTNQTSMYLCASSGSGRHYNEQFFGPGTRLTVL.

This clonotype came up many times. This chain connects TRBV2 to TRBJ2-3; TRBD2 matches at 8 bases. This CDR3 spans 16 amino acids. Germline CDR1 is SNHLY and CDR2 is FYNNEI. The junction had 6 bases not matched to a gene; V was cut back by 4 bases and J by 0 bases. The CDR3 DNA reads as TGTGCCAGCAGTGGAAAGCGGGAGTTCAGCACAGATACGCAGTATTTT. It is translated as CASSGKREFSTDTQYF.

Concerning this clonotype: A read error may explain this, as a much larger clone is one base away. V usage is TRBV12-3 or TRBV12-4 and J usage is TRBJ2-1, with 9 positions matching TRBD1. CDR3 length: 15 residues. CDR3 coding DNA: TGTGCCGGCAGTCTCGACAGGGGGTTCTACAATGAGCAGTTCTTC. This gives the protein CAGSLDRGFYNEQFF.

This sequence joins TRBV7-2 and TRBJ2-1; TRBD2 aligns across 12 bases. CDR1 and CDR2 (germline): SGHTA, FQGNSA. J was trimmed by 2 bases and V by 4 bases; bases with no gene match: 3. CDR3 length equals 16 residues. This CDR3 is CASSSASGRAYNEQFF. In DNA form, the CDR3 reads TGTGCCAGCAGCTCAGCTAGCGGGAGGGCCTACAATGAGCAGTTCTTC.

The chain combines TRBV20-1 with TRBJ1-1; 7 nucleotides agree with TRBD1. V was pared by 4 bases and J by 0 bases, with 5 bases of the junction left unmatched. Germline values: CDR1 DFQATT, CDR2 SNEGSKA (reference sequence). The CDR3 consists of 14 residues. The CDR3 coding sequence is TGCAGTGCTAAGACAGGGAACATGAACACTGAAGCTTTCTTT. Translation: CSAKTGNMNTEAFF.

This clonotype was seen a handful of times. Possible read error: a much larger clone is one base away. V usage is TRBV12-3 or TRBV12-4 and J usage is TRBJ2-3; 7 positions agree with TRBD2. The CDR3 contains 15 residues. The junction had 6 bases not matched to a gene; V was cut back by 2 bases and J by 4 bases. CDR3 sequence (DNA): TGTGCCAGCAGTTTAATGGGACTAACGGCAGATACGCAGTATTTT. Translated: CASSLMGLTADTQYF.

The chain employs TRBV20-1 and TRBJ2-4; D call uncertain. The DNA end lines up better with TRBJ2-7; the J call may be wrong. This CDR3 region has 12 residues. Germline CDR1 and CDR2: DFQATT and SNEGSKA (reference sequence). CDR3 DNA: TGCAGTGCTAGACACGAGTCGGTCGAGCAGTACTTC. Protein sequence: CSARHESVEQYF.

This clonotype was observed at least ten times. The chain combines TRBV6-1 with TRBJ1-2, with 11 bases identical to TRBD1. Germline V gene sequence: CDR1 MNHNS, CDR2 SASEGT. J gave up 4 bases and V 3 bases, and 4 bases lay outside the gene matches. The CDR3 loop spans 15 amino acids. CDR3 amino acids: CASSEGTGGFYGYTF. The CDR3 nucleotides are TGTGCCAGCAGTGAGGGGACAGGGGGTTTCTATGGCTACACCTTC.

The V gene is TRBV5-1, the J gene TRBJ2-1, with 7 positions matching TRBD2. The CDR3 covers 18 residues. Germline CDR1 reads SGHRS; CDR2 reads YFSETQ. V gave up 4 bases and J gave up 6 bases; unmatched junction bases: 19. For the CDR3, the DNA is TGCGCCAGCAGCGGGATCCGGGACTACCGTTCTGCGAGCAATGAGCAGTTCTTC. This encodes CASSGIRDYRSASNEQFF.

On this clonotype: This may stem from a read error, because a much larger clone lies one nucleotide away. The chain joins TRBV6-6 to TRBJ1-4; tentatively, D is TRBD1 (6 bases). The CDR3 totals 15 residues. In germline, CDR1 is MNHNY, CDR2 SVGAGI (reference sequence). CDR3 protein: CATSSYGGREEKRFF. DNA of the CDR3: TGTGCCACCTCCTCTTACGGGGGCCGTGAGGAAAAACGGTTTTTT.

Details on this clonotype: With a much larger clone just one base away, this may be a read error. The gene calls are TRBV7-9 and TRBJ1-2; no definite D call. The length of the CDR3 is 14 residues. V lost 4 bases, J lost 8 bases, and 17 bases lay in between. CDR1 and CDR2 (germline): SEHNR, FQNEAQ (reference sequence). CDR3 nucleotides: TGTGCCAGCAGCTGCGAGGAGCCTAGAGGCGGCTACACCTTC. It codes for CASSCEEPRGGYTF.

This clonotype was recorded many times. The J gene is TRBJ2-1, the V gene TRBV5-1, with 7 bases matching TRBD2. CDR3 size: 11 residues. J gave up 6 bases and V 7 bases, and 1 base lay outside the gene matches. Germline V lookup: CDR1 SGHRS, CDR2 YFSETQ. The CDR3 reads CASASGNEQFF. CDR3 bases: TGCGCCAGCGCTAGCGGCAATGAGCAGTTCTTC.

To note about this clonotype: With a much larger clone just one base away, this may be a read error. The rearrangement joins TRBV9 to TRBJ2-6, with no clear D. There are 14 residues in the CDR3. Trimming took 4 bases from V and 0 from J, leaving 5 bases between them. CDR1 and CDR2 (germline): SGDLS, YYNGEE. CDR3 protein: CASSPDSGANVLTF. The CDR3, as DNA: TGTGCCAGCAGCCCCGACTCTGGGGCCAACGTCCTGACTTTC.

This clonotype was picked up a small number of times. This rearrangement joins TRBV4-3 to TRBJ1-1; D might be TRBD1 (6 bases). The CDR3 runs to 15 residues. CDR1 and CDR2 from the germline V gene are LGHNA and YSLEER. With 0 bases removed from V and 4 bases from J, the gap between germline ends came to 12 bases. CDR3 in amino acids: CASSQDSTGTTEAFF. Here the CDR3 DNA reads TGCGCCAGCAGCCAAGATTCGACAGGTACCACTGAAGCTTTCTTT.

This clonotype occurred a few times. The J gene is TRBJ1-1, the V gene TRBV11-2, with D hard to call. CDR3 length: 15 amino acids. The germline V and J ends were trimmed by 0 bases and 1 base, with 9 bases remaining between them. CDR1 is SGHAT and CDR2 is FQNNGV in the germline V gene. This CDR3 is CASSLDSSGNTEAFF. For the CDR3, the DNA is TGTGCCAGCAGCTTAGATTCCTCAGGGAACACTGAAGCTTTCTTT.

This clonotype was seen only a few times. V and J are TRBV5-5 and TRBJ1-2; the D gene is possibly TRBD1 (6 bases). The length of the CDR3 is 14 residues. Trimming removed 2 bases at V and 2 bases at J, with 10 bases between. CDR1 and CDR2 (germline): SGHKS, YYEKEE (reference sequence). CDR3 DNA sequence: TGTGCCAGCAGCTTACAGGGTTCCAACTATGGCTACACCTTC. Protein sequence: CASSLQGSNYGYTF.

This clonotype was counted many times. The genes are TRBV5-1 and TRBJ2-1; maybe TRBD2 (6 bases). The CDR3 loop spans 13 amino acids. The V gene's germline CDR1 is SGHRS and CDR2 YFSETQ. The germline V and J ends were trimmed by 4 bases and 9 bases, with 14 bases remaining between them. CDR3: CASSPAGQREQFF. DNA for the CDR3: TGCGCCAGCAGCCCGGCGGGGCAGCGTGAGCAGTTCTTC.

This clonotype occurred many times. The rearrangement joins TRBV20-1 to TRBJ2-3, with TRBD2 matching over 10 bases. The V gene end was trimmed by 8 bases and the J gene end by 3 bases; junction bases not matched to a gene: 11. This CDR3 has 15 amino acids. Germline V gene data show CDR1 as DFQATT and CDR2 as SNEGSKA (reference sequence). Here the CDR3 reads CSMPPLAGSTDTQYF. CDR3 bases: TGCAGTATGCCTCCACTAGCGGGGTCGACAGATACGCAGTATTTT.

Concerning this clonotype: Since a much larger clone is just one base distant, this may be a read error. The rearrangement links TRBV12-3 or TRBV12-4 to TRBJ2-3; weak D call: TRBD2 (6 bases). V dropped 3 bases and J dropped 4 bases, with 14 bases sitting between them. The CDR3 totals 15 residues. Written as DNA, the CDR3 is TGTGCCAGCAGTTTTCCAGCGGGTAGCGCAGATACGCAGTATTTT. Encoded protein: CASSFPAGSADTQYF.

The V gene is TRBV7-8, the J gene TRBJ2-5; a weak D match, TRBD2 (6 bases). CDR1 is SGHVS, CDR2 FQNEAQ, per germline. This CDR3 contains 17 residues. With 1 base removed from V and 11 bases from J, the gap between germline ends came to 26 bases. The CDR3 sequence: CASSLVWASVGPDEQYF. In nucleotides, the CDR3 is TGTGCCAGCAGCTTAGTCTGGGCTAGCGTCGGTCCGGATGAGCAGTACTTC.

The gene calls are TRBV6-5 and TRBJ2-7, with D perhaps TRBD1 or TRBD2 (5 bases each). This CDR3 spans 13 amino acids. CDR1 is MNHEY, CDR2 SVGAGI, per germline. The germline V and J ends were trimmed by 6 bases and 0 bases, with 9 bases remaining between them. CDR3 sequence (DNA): TGTGCCAGCAGGAGTGGGGGCTCCTACGAGCAGTACTTC. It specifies CASRSGGSYEQYF.